This is a list of T cell receptor beta chains from one sample in a study of early T cells in non-severe SARS-CoV-2 infection. MiXCR, applied by TCRdb to the 5' RACE reads, yields one record per CDR3 protein. This table holds 70,000 to 75,000 distinct CDR3 sequences, 9.5% to 15% found once. Sequenced: whole blood. The receptor set was obtained from an adult who was a healthcare worker with PCR-confirmed SARS-CoV-2 infection or an uninfected control (not recorded which). Each CDR3 is given without its conserved first and last residue.

len: 14
v_gene: TRBV12-3/TRBV12-4
CDR3aa: ASSPTSGRASDTQY

len: 17
v_gene: TRBV6-2/TRBV6-3
CDR3aa: ASSPGLEVGHPTYNEQF

len: 14
v_gene: TRBV6-1
CDR3aa: ASSEASGMRVTEAF

len: 12
v_gene: TRBV6-6
CDR3aa: ASSYIGNQETQY

len: 10
v_gene: TRBV5-4
CDR3aa: ASSSAGDGYT

len: 13
v_gene: TRBV6-6
CDR3aa: ASSRDPWNTGELF

len: 13
v_gene: TRBV6-5
CDR3aa: ASSYSRGGNSEQF

len: 12
v_gene: TRBV18
CDR3aa: ASSQQGTGYEQY

len: 12
v_gene: TRBV20-1
CDR3aa: SARSVATNEKLF

len: 12
v_gene: TRBV12-3/TRBV12-4
CDR3aa: ASSETAFYNEQF

len: 13
v_gene: TRBV2
CDR3aa: ASSPLAGIQETQY

len: 11
v_gene: TRBV14
CDR3aa: ASSIGVNTEAF

len: 12
v_gene: TRBV27
CDR3aa: ASSFGTGGTEAF

len: 14
v_gene: TRBV19
CDR3aa: ASSMGLVGLYNEQF

len: 11
v_gene: TRBV19
CDR3aa: ASSITGWGEQF

len: 13
v_gene: TRBV18
CDR3aa: ASSPPGLRVETQY

len: 13
v_gene: TRBV28
CDR3aa: ASSPTSGRSYEQY

len: 14
v_gene: TRBV28
CDR3aa: ASSLVTATSNQPQH

len: 11
v_gene: TRBV25-1
CDR3aa: AIQETNTGELF

len: 11
v_gene: TRBV10-2
CDR3aa: ASKDASYNEQF

len: 13
v_gene: TRBV7-2
CDR3aa: ASSLGGGAPLGYT

len: 13
v_gene: TRBV20-1
CDR3aa: SARELGQALAEAF